The subject of this entry is one TCR beta chain. Its antigen remains unidentified. The data belong to a study of T cells in Graves' hyperthyroidism and ophthalmopathy. Overall study results and limits: Separation of ophthalmopathy from stable hyperthyroidism was achieved by a 13 V-J model. Most clonotypes expanded in thyroid above 0.001 were likewise present in blood.

CDR1 and CDR2 from the germline V gene are DFQATT and SNEGSKA (reference sequence). This CDR3 has 13 amino acids. V dropped 0 bases and J dropped 6 bases, with 11 bases sitting between them. TCR beta CDR3 regions were amplified from RNA. Carried out on the TCR CDR3, a first-round RT-PCR used the HTBI primer set. A single record per CDR3 protein comes from TCRdb applying MiXCR to the multiplex PCR reads. The sample includes approximately 640,000 distinct CDR3 sequences, roughly 46% of them seen just once. Exclusion of a patient resulted from uncontrolled infection, other autoimmune disease, pregnancy or lactation.

The origin of this receptor is an adult man with Graves' disease, either hyperthyroidism or ophthalmopathy (not recorded which). What was sequenced was peripheral blood or thyroid tissue (not recorded which). The chain has TRBV20-1 and TRBJ1-1; no firm D call. The CDR3 sequence: CSARDPRYAEAFF. Written as DNA, the CDR3 is TGCAGTGCTAGAGATCCGAGGTACGCTGAAGCTTTCTTT.